This passage covers 24 T cell receptor beta chains from one sample sequenced in a study of blood T cell repertoires in COVID-19. Using immunoSEQ multiplex PCR, the repertoire was profiled, and TCRdb retains in-frame clones only, with some absent. The sample yields 250,000 to 350,000 clones, roughly 88% seen once. Sequencing was done on a sample of peripheral blood. Source of these receptors: a woman under 40 with active or convalescent COVID-19.

J is TRBJ2-6 and V is TRBV5-1; a possible D gene is TRBD1 (5 bases). The CDR3 has 15 amino acids. Germline CDR1 SGHRS, CDR2 YFSETQ. Trimming shortened V by 3 bases and J by 2 bases, and 9 bases separated the two germline ends. CDR3 in DNA: TGCGCCAGCAGCTGGGCAGGGACTGGGGCCAACGTCCTGACTTTC. Residues: CASSWAGTGANVLTF.

This sequence joins TRBV19 and TRBJ1-2; the match to TRBD1 covers 7 bases. V shed 2 bases and J 7 bases; nucleotides not matched to a gene: 4. The CDR3 is made up of 13 amino acids. The germline CDR1 and CDR2 sequences are LNHDA and SQIVND (reference sequence). CDR3 amino acids: CASSIQTGFGYTF. CDR3 in DNA: TGTGCCAGTAGTATACAGACAGGGTTTGGCTACACCTTC.

In this sample, this clone turned up once. The gene calls are TRBV27 and TRBJ2-5; a possible D gene is TRBD1 (8 bases). The CDR3 consists of 15 residues. Trimming cost V 5 bases and J 5 bases, with 18 bases left between them. Germline lookup yields CDR1 MNHEY and CDR2 SMNVEV (reference sequence). This CDR3 is CASSITRGRGETQYF. CDR3 DNA: TGTGCCAGCAGTATTACCAGGGGGCGGGGGGAGACCCAGTACTTC.

The chain has TRBV24-1 and TRBJ2-1; D is ambiguous. The CDR3 extends over 16 amino acids. Trimming left V 1 base short and J 3 bases short, with 12 bases between. CDR1 is KGHDR, CDR2 SFDVKD, per germline. The DNA of the CDR3 is TGTGCCACCAGTGATTTTACGAGGAAAGGCTACAATGAGCAGTTCTTC. Residues: CATSDFTRKGYNEQFF.

J is TRBJ1-5 and V is TRBV30; possible D gene TRBD1, 5 bases. V lost 2 bases and J lost 3, with 11 bases in between. This CDR3 has 14 residues. The germline V gene has CDR1 GTSNPN and CDR2 SVGIG (reference sequence). CDR3 sequence: CAWSTGQNNQPQHF. As DNA, the CDR3 is TGTGCCTGGAGTACAGGACAAAACAATCAGCCCCAGCATTTT.

This clone was observed once. V usage is TRBV6-5 and J usage is TRBJ1-1; perhaps TRBD1 as D (6 bases). The germline V gene has CDR1 MNHEY and CDR2 SVGAGI. Trimming pared 2 bases from V and 5 bases from J, leaving 9 bases between. The CDR3 covers 13 residues. CDR3 sequence (DNA): TGTGCCAGCAGTTACAACAGGGTAACTGAAGCTTTCTTT. This gives the protein CASSYNRVTEAFF.

On this clone: The sample carries other DNA sequences with the same CDR3. The chain is built from TRBV7-9 and TRBJ2-7; possibly TRBD2 for D (5 bases). CDR3 length: 14 residues. Trimming removed 2 bases at V and 0 bases at J, with 8 bases between. Germline lookup yields CDR1 SEHNR and CDR2 FQNEAQ (reference sequence). CDR3 DNA: TGTGCCAGCAGCTTATCGGGGTCCTCCTACGAGCAGTACTTC. Its translation: CASSLSGSSYEQYF.

The chain joins TRBV3-1 (or the pseudogene TRBV3-2) to TRBJ2-7; D might be TRBD1 (5 bases). Germline CDR1 and CDR2: LGHDT and YNNKEL (reference sequence). The CDR3 has 15 residues. V was cut by 4 bases and J by 6 bases, with 19 bases left in between. The CDR3 DNA follows: TGTGCCAGCAGCCCCCAATCTACAGGATTCCTCGAGCAGTACTTC. Translating gives CASSPQSTGFLEQYF.

The CDR3 spells CASSLADSSYGYTF. The CDR3 nucleotides read TGCGCCAGCAGCTTGGCCGACAGCTCCTATGGCTACACCTTC. J is TRBJ1-2 and V is TRBV5-1, with D possibly being TRBD1 (5 bases). Trimming stripped 0 bases from V and 4 bases from J, with 10 bases between. CDR1 and CDR2 from the germline V gene are SGHRS and YFSETQ. The CDR3 sequence is 14 residues long.

The chain combines TRBV11-3 with TRBJ2-1; no definite D call. V was cut by 3 bases and J by 0 bases, with 3 bases left in between. Germline CDR1 reads SGHNT; CDR2 reads YENEEA. This CDR3 region has 13 residues. The CDR3 loop is CASSLASYNEQFF. In DNA form, the CDR3 reads TGTGCCAGCAGCTTGGCCTCCTACAATGAGCAGTTCTTC.

This chain connects TRBV7-2 to TRBJ1-1; maybe TRBD1 (5 bases). From germline, CDR1 is SGHTA and CDR2 FQGNSA. The ends were cut back, 5 bases at V and 0 bases at J, with 16 bases in the middle. The CDR3 totals 16 residues. CDR3: CASSPGLQGMNTEAFF. DNA of the CDR3: TGTGCCAGCAGCCCCGGTCTTCAGGGCATGAACACTGAAGCTTTCTTT.

This clone was observed a single time. The chain employs TRBV2 and TRBJ1-6; D might be TRBD1 (6 bases). The CDR3 totals 14 residues. Trimming took off 6 bases at V and 9 bases at J, with 15 bases between the two ends. The germline V gene encodes CDR1 SNHLY and CDR2 FYNNEI. CDR3 in amino acids: CASRPGEGGSPLHF. The DNA for the CDR3 is TGTGCCAGCAGACCAGGGGAGGGAGGTTCACCCCTCCACTTT. Filled out from reference TRBV2 and TRBJ1-6, the complete variable domain reads EPEVTQTPSHQVTQMGQEVILRCVPISNHLYFYWYRQILGQKVEFLVSFYNNEISEKSEIFDDQFSVERPDGSNFTLKIRSTKLEDSAMYFCASRPGEGGSPLHFGNGTRLTVT.

This chain connects TRBV30 to TRBJ1-1; D not certain. The germline gives CDR1 GTSNPN, CDR2 SVGIG (reference sequence). The length of the CDR3 is 12 residues. The germline V and J ends were trimmed by 6 bases and 0 bases, with 8 bases remaining between them. The CDR3 reads CACNTLNTEAFF. The CDR3 DNA sequence: TGTGCCTGCAACACGTTGAACACTGAAGCTTTCTTT. Full variable domain (outside the CDR3, taken from reference TRBV30 and TRBJ1-1): SQTIHQWPATLVQPVGSPLSLECTVEGTSNPNLYWYRQAAGRGLQLLFYSVGIGQISSEVPQNLSASRPQDRQFILSSKKLLLSDSGFYLCACNTLNTEAFFGQGTRLTVV.

This rearrangement joins TRBV5-1 to TRBJ2-7; no clear D gene. Trimming pared 4 bases from V and 3 bases from J, leaving 14 bases between. CDR3 size: 14 residues. Germline V lookup: CDR1 SGHRS, CDR2 YFSETQ. The chain's CDR3 is CASSIRQENYEQYF. The CDR3 DNA reads as TGCGCCAGCAGCATTAGACAAGAGAACTACGAGCAGTACTTC.

This rearrangement joins TRBV6-6 to TRBJ2-1; D ambiguous. Trimming shortened V by 6 bases and J by 6 bases, and 12 bases separated the two germline ends. Germline V gene lookup returns CDR1 MNHNY and CDR2 SVGAGI (reference sequence). The CDR3 runs to 13 residues. CDR3 loop: CASSPQRSNEQFF. CDR3 in DNA: TGTGCCAGCAGCCCTCAGCGCTCCAATGAGCAGTTCTTC.

V and J are TRBV19 and TRBJ2-5; 8 positions match TRBD2. The CDR3 runs to 15 residues. Germline V gives CDR1 LNHDA, CDR2 SQIVND (reference sequence). Unmatched junction bases numbered 8, after V lost 1 base and J lost 7 bases. The CDR3 DNA follows: TGTGCCAGTAGTATAGGTCCCTCTGCGGGGGGGACCCAGTACTTC. Translating it yields CASSIGPSAGGTQYF.

The CDR3: CASRTSGGVSGYTF. The CDR3, as DNA: TGTGCCAGCAGGACGAGTGGGGGCGTCTCTGGCTACACCTTC. V usage is TRBV7-9 and J usage is TRBJ1-2; a possible D gene is TRBD1 (6 bases). In germline, CDR1 is SEHNR, CDR2 FQNEAQ (reference sequence). The CDR3 loop spans 14 amino acids. The ends were cut back, 6 bases at V and 7 bases at J, with 18 bases in the middle.

In regard to this clone: Distinct nucleotide sequences in the sample also encode this CDR3. This chain links TRBV30 with TRBJ2-5; no clear D. Deletions cut 0 bases from V and 4 bases from J, with 3 bases between. The length of the CDR3 is 11 residues. The germline V gene has CDR1 GTSNPN and CDR2 SVGIG (reference sequence). The CDR3 spells CAWSVLETQYF. The CDR3 DNA reads as TGTGCCTGGAGTGTACTAGAGACCCAGTACTTC.

The chain joins TRBV19 to TRBJ1-5, with 8 bases fitting TRBD1. J was trimmed by 4 bases and V by 9 bases; bases with no gene match: 5. Germline CDR1 is LNHDA and CDR2 is SQIVND (reference sequence). This CDR3 comprises 13 residues. The CDR3 protein is CASNHRGNQPQHF. CDR3 nucleotides: TGTGCCAGCAACCACAGGGGGAATCAGCCCCAGCATTTT.

The chain recombines TRBV30 with TRBJ2-3, with D perhaps TRBD2 (5 bases). V lost 5 bases and J lost 4, with 19 bases in between. Germline CDR1 is GTSNPN and CDR2 is SVGIG (reference sequence). The CDR3 is 15 residues long. The CDR3 protein is CAWARGQVRSDTQYF. CDR3 in DNA: TGTGCCTGGGCCCGGGGTCAGGTAAGGTCAGATACGCAGTATTTT.

The V and J genes are TRBV7-3 and TRBJ1-1; D possibly corresponds to TRBD1 (5 bases). The CDR3 loop spans 14 amino acids. Germline values: CDR1 SGHTA, CDR2 FQGTGA. Trimming pared 1 base from V and 4 bases from J, leaving 10 bases between. CDR3 amino acids: CASSLIQGSTEAFF. The DNA of the CDR3 is TGTGCCAGCAGCTTAATTCAGGGATCCACTGAAGCTTTCTTT.

J is TRBJ1-5 and V is TRBV28; D is uncertain. Looked up from germline, CDR1 is MDHEN and CDR2 is SYDVKM. The CDR3 is 12 residues long. V was clipped by 5 bases and J by 10 bases, with 12 bases between them. CDR3 in amino acids: CASSLTVSPQHF. The DNA for the CDR3 is TGTGCCAGCAGTCTTACAGTATCACCCCAGCATTTT.

V usage is TRBV9 and J usage is TRBJ2-1; 10 bases agree with TRBD2. Germline V lookup: CDR1 SGDLS, CDR2 YYNGEE. J lost 10 bases, V lost 0 bases, and 7 bases had no gene match. The CDR3 extends over 15 amino acids. The CDR3 region has the DNA TGTGCCAGCAGCGTAGTAGCGGGGGGCGGTGGGGAGCAGTTCTTC. The encoded protein is CASSVVAGGGGEQFF.

V and J are TRBV19 and TRBJ1-5; 10 positions match TRBD1. CDR1 and CDR2 (germline): LNHDA, SQIVND (reference sequence). The junction had 5 bases not matched to a gene; V was cut back by 5 bases and J by 7 bases. The CDR3 totals 14 residues. CDR3 DNA: TGTGCCAGTAGTTCGGGACAGGGGCGACAGCCCCAGCATTTT. It translates to CASSSGQGRQPQHF.